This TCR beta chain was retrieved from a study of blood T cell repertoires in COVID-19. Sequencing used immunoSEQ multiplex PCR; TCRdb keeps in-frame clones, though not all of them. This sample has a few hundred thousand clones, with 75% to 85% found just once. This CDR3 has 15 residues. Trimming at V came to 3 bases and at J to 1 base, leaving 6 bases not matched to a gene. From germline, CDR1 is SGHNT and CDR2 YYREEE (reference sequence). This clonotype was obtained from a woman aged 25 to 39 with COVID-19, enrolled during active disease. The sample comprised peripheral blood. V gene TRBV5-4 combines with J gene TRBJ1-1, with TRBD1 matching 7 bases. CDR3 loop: CASSSVRQGNTEAFF. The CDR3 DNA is TGTGCCAGCAGCTCCGTACGACAGGGGAACACTGAAGCTTTCTTT.